This T cell receptor beta chain stems from a study of blood T cells in healthy people across ages. Study at large: Template-switching capture recovered about one barcoded beta molecule per two T cells.

The authors isolated at least 7 million PBMCs per sample. This CDR3 contains 14 residues. The junction had 10 bases not matched to a gene; V was cut back by 3 bases and J by 8 bases. Germline-derived CDR1 and CDR2 are SGHRS and YFSETQ. With a J-beta primer mix and a sample-barcoded 5' primer, a second PCR ran roughly 6 to 12 cycles. Using its own MiXCR run on the 5' RACE reads, TCRdb lists one record per CDR3 protein. The sample has roughly 800,000 distinct CDR3 sequences, 53% seen once; the top ten hold about 42%. The TCR sequence derives from an elderly man in good health. Material: blood. The chain couples TRBV5-1 to TRBJ1-2, with TRBD1 matching over 7 bases. The CDR3, as DNA: TGCGCCAGCAGCTCGGAAGGGGGACAGTCGGGCTACACCTTC. Protein: CASSSEGGQSGYTF.